This is a list of T cell receptor beta chains from one sample in a study of blood T cell repertoires in COVID-19. TCRdb keeps only in-frame clones here, not all; method: immunoSEQ multiplex PCR. The repertoire holds 200,000 to 250,000 clones, roughly 88% seen once, with more than 3.5% in the top ten. Sequences were obtained from PBMCs or T cells enriched from blood (not recorded which). These receptor sequences come from a woman aged 40 to 50 with acute COVID-19. CDR3s include the opening cysteine and the closing phenylalanine or tryptophan. A D gene is named only where the DNA matches it firmly.

TRBJ2-1 | TRBV14 | . | 15 | CASSHLPFSYNEQFF | TGTGCCAGCAGCCACCTACCCTTCTCCTACAATGAGCAGTTCTTC
TRBJ2-3 | TRBV6-2/TRBV6-3 | TRBD2 | 14 | CASSWAGGPDTQYF | TGTGCCAGCAGTTGGGCGGGGGGCCCAGATACGCAGTATTTT
TRBJ1-5 | TRBV2 | . | 15 | CASSEALGGVQPQHF | TGTGCCAGCAGTGAAGCCCTCGGGGGGGTGCAGCCCCAGCATTTT
TRBJ2-5 | TRBV5-4 | TRBD1 | 15 | CASSSGQGAQETQYF | TGTGCCAGCAGCTCGGGACAGGGGGCCCAAGAGACCCAGTACTTC
TRBJ1-2 | TRBV6-9 | . | 13 | CASLARGPYGYTF | TGTGCCAGTCTAGCGCGGGGACCCTATGGCTACACCTTC
TRBJ1-1 | TRBV11-2 | . | 14 | CASSLNGPDTEAFF | TGTGCCAGCAGCTTAAATGGTCCGGACACTGAAGCTTTCTTT
TRBJ1-1 | TRBV30 | TRBD1 | 19 | CAWSVLVLAGQGMNTEAFF | TGTGCCTGGAGTGTACTCGTTCTTGCGGGACAGGGTATGAACACTGAAGCTTTCTTT
TRBJ1-1 | TRBV11-2 | . | 14 | CASSLDPGDTEAFF | TGTGCCAGCAGCCTCGACCCGGGGGACACTGAAGCTTTCTTT
TRBJ2-1 | TRBV5-1 | TRBD2 | 16 | CASSLTTSGGPGEQFF | TGCGCCAGCAGCTTGACAACTAGCGGGGGGCCTGGTGAGCAGTTCTTC
TRBJ1-2 | TRBV11-1 | . | 13 | CASSLQGPGGYTF | TGTGCCAGCAGCCTACAGGGTCCTGGTGGCTACACCTTC